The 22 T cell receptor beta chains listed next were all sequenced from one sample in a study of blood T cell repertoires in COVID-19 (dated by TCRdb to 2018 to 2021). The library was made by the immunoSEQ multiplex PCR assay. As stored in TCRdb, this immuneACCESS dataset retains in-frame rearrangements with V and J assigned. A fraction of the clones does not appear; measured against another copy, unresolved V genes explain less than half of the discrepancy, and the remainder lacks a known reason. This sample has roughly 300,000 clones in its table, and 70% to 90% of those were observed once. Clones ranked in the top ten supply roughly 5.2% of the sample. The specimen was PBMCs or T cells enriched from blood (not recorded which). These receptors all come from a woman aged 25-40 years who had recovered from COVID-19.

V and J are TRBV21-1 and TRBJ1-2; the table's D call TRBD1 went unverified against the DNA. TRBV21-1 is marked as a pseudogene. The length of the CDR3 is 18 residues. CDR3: CASSNHAFGQGVNYGYTF. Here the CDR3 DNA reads TGTGCCAGCAGCAATCATGCGTTTGGGCAGGGGGTGAACTATGGCTACACCTTC.

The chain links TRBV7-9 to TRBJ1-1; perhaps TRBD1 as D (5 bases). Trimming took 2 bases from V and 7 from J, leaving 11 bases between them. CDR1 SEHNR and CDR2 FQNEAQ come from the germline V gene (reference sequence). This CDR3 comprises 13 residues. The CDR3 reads CASSLLQGNEAFF. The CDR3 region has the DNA TGTGCCAGCAGCTTATTGCAGGGAAATGAAGCTTTCTTT.

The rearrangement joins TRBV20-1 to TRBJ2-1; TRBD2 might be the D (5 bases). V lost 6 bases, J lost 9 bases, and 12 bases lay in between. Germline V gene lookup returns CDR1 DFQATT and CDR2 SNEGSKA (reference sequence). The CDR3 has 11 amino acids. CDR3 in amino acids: CSARTGSEQFF. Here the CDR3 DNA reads TGCAGTGCCAGGACGGGGTCTGAGCAGTTCTTC.

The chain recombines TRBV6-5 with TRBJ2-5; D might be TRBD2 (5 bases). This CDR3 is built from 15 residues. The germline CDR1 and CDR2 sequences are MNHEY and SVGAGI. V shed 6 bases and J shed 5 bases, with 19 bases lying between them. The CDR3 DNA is TGTGCCAGCAGCCCACCCGAAAGGCGGGTCGAGACCCAGTACTTC. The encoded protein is CASSPPERRVETQYF.

CDR3: CAISEFAGTNYGYTF. In DNA form, the CDR3 reads TGTGCCATCAGTGAGTTCGCAGGGACTAACTATGGCTACACCTTC. V is TRBV10-3 and J is TRBJ1-2; D perhaps matches TRBD1 (5 bases). The CDR3 sequence is 15 residues long. Germline assignment: CDR1 ENHRY and CDR2 SYGVKD. Trimming removed 1 base at V and 0 bases at J, with 9 bases between.

The CDR3: CASSLGQSYGYTF. The DNA for the CDR3 is TGCGCCAGCAGCTTGGGACAGAGTTATGGCTACACCTTC. The rearrangement uses TRBV5-1 and TRBJ1-2, with D possibly matching TRBD1 (5 bases). This CDR3 region has 13 residues. Germline V gene data show CDR1 as SGHRS and CDR2 as YFSETQ. V was cut by 0 bases and J by 5 bases, with 8 bases left in between.

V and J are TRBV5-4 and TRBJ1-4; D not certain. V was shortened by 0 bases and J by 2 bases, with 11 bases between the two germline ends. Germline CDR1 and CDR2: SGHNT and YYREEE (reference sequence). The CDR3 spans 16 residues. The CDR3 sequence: CASSLGSPGTNEKLFF. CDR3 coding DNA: TGTGCCAGCAGCTTGGGCTCCCCCGGGACTAATGAAAAACTGTTTTTT.

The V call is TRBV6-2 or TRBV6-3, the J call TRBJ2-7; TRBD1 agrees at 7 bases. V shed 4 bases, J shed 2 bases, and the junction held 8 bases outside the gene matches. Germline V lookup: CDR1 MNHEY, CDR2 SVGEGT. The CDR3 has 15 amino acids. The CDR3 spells CASSSPGQIAYEQYF. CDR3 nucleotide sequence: TGTGCCAGCAGTTCCCCGGGACAGATCGCCTACGAGCAGTACTTC.

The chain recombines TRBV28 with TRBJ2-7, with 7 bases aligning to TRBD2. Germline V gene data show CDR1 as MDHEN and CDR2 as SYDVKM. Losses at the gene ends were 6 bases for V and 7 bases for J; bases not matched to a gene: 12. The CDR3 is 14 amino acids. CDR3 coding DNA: TGTGCCAGCAGAAGAGCGGGGTCACGGGAGGAGCAGTACTTC. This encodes CASRRAGSREEQYF.

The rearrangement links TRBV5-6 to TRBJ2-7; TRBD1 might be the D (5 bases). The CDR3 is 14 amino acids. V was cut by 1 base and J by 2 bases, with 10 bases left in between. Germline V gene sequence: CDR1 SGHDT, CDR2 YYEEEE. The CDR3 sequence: CASSLFQQAYEQYF. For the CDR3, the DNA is TGTGCCAGCAGCTTGTTTCAACAGGCCTACGAGCAGTACTTC.

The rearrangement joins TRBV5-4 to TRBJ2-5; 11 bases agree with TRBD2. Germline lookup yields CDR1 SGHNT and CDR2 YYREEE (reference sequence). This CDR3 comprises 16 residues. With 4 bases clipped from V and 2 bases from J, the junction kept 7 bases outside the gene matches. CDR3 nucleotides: TGTGCCAGCAGCCCGGGGGGGACTAGCGGACAAGAGACCCAGTACTTC. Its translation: CASSPGGTSGQETQYF.

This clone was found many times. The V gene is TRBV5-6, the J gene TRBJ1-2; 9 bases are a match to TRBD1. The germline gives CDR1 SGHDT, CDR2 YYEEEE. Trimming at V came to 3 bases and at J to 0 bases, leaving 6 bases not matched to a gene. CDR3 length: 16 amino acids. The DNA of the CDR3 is TGTGCCAGCAGCTGGGGACAGGGCTTAGCTAACTATGGCTACACCTTC. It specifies CASSWGQGLANYGYTF.

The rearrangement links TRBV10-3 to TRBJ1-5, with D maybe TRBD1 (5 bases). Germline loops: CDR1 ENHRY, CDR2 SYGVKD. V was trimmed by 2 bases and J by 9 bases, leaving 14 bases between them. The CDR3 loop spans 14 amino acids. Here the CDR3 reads CAISEKDTFGPQHF. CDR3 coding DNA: TGTGCCATCAGTGAGAAGGACACATTCGGGCCCCAGCATTTT.

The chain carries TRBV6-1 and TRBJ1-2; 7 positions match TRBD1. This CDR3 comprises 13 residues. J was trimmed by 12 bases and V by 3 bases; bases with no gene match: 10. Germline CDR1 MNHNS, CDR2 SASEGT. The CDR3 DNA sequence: TGTGCCAGCAGTGACCCCGGGACAGAGCTTCACACCTTC. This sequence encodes CASSDPGTELHTF.

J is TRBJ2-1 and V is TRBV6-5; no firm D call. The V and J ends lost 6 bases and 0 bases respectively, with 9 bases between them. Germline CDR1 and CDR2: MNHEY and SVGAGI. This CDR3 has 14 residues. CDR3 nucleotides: TGTGCCAGCAGCGACTGGCCCTCCTACAATGAGCAGTTCTTC. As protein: CASSDWPSYNEQFF.

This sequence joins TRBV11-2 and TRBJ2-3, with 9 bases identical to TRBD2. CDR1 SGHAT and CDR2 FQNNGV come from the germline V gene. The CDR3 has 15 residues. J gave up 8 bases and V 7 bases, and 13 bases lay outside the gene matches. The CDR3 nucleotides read TGTGCCAGCACCCCAGGAAGCGGGGGGTATGGTACGCAGTATTTT. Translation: CASTPGSGGYGTQYF.

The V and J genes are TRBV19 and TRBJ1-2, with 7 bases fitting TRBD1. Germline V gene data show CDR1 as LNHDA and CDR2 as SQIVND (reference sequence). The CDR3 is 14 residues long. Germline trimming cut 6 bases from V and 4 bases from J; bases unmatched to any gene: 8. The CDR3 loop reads CASSLTGLSYGYTF. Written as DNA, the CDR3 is TGTGCCAGTAGCCTGACAGGGCTTAGCTATGGCTACACCTTC.

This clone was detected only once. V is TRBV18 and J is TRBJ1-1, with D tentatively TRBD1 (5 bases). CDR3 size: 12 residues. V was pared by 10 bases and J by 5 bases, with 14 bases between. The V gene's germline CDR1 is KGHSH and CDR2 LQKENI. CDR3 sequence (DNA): TGTGCCACCGGGGAGGGGTGGACTGAAGCTTTCTTT. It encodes CATGEGWTEAFF.

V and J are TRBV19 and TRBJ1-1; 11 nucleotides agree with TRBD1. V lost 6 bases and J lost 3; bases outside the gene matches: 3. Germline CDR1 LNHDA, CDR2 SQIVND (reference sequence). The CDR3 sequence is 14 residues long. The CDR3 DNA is TGTGCCAGTAGGTGGGGACAGGGGGACACTGAAGCTTTCTTT. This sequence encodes CASRWGQGDTEAFF.

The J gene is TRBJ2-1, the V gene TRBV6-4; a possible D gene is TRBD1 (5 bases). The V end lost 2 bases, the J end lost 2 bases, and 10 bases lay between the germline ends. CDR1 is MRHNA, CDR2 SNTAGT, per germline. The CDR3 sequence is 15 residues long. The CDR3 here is CASSDRGGAYNEQFF. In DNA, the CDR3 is TGTGCCAGCAGTGACAGGGGTGGAGCCTACAATGAGCAGTTCTTC.

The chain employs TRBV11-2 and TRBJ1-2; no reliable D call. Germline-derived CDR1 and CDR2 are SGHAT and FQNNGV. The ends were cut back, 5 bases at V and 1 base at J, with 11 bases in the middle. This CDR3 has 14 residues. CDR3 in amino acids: CASSPDTLNYGYTF. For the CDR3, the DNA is TGTGCCAGCAGCCCCGACACGCTTAACTATGGCTACACCTTC.

In DNA form, the CDR3 reads TGTGCCATCAGTGGAGGGACAGGGGGCAATCAGCCCCAGCATTTT. It translates to CAISGGTGGNQPQHF. The chain is built from TRBV10-3 and TRBJ1-5, with TRBD1 matching over 10 bases. V dropped 4 bases and J dropped 2; count of bases not matched to a gene: 2. The germline V gene has CDR1 ENHRY and CDR2 SYGVKD. The CDR3 is 15 amino acids.